This TCR beta chain emerged from a study of technical replicates of blood from a few donors. Only one count was recorded for this clone. Using immunoSEQ multiplex PCR, the repertoire was profiled, and TCRdb retains in-frame clones only, with some absent. This sample has 75,000 to 95,000 clones, with around 94% found just once. Germline V lookup: CDR1 SGHRS, CDR2 YFSETQ. The CDR3 totals 19 residues. Trimming at V came to 4 bases and at J to 4 bases, leaving 15 bases not matched to a gene. The chain carries TRBV5-1 and TRBJ2-1, with TRBD2 matching over 12 bases. Sequenced input: T cells isolated from PBMCs. This receptor was identified in a human donor in good health. CDR3 DNA sequence: TGCGCCAGCAGCCACAGCCTAGCGGGAGGGCCGCGGGGGTACAATGAGCAGTTCTTC. Residues: CASSHSLAGGPRGYNEQFF.